The present entry profiles one T cell receptor beta chain with its context. Recruited during active infection, patients (from Seattle) were subsequently followed longitudinally. Germline V lookup: CDR1 SGHRS, CDR2 YFSETQ. J lost 0 bases, V lost 1 base, and 3 bases had no gene match. This CDR3 contains 16 residues. The data belong to a study of blood T cell repertoires in COVID-19. As for the study in general: The United States, Italy and Spain were the sources of the acute and convalescent COVID-19 samples. Sample material is recorded as cDNA or gDNA derived from T cells, B-cell-depleted T cells, or PBMCs.

In the original processing: Scientists estimated how many nucleated cells there were by amplifying reference gene primers. The data were produced by immunoSEQ multiplex PCR, yet TCRdb's version contains in-frame clones alone and is incomplete. That table is the source of V, J and clone size, and D and trimming were worked out from the DNA. The data show some 370,000 clones, around 87% seen once. Sequenced: peripheral blood. The source is a woman in her 30s with COVID-19, enrolled during active disease. The chain recombines TRBV5-1 with TRBJ2-2; TRBD1 agrees at 7 bases. As DNA, the CDR3 is TGCGCCAGCAGCTTGAGGGGGCTCTCGAACACCGGGGAGCTGTTTTTT. Its translation is CASSLRGLSNTGELFF.